A selection of T cell receptor beta chains follows, all from one sample in a study of early T cells in non-severe SARS-CoV-2 infection. TCRdb re-called the 5' RACE reads with MiXCR, one entry per CDR3 protein. Among more than 25,000 distinct CDR3 sequences listed, 5% to 7% were seen once. Sequencing was carried out using whole blood. These receptors came from an adult who was a healthcare worker with PCR-confirmed SARS-CoV-2 infection or an uninfected control (not recorded which). Both conserved end residues are part of each CDR3. The order of the fields is V gene, J gene, clone size, D gene, CDR3 DNA, CDR3 protein. D genes are given only for firm matches. Clone size is stated in some rows and not others, as once, few, many or a class when expanded.

v_call: TRBV9
j_call: TRBJ2-1
clone_size: many
d_call: TRBD2
cdr3_nt: TGTGCCAGCAGCGTGACCAGCGGGAACTCCTACAATGAGCAGTTCTTC
cdr3_aa: CASSVTSGNSYNEQFF

v_call: TRBV6-4
j_call: TRBJ2-3
clone_size: few
d_call: TRBD1
cdr3_nt: TGTGCCAGCAGAAGGGACAGGAGCACAGATACGCAGTATTTT
cdr3_aa: CASRRDRSTDTQYF

v_call: TRBV4-3
j_call: TRBJ1-6
clone_size: many
d_call: .
cdr3_nt: TGCGCCAGCAGCCAGGCGACAGTGAATAATTCACCCCTCCACTTT
cdr3_aa: CASSQATVNNSPLHF

v_call: TRBV7-9
j_call: TRBJ1-1
clone_size: .
d_call: .
cdr3_nt: TGTGCCAGCAGCTTAGAGGGGCGACGGTACACTGAAGCTTTCTTT
cdr3_aa: CASSLEGRRYTEAFF

v_call: TRBV20-1
j_call: TRBJ1-5
clone_size: many
d_call: TRBD1
cdr3_nt: TGCAGTGCTTCACGGGACAGTAACAATCAGCCCCAGCATTTT
cdr3_aa: CSASRDSNNQPQHF

v_call: TRBV11-2
j_call: TRBJ2-7
clone_size: many
d_call: TRBD1
cdr3_nt: TGTGCCAGCAGCCCCGGACAGGGGAGGTTCTACGAGCAGTACTTC
cdr3_aa: CASSPGQGRFYEQYF

v_call: TRBV3-1
j_call: TRBJ2-1
clone_size: few
d_call: TRBD2
cdr3_nt: TGTGCCAGCAGCCCCTACTTTAGCGGGAGAGGAGATGAGCAGTTCTTC
cdr3_aa: CASSPYFSGRGDEQFF

v_call: TRBV30
j_call: TRBJ2-2
clone_size: few
d_call: .
cdr3_nt: TGTGCCTGGAGGGCCTCGTGGACCGGGGAGCTGTTTTTT
cdr3_aa: CAWRASWTGELFF

v_call: TRBV11-2
j_call: TRBJ2-2
clone_size: many
d_call: .
cdr3_nt: TGTGCCAGCAGCTTAGTAGGGACGAACACCGGGGAGCTGTTTTTT
cdr3_aa: CASSLVGTNTGELFF

v_call: TRBV18
j_call: TRBJ2-3
clone_size: many
d_call: .
cdr3_nt: TGTGCCAGCTCACTCATCGGGACGTCAGATACGCAGTATTTT
cdr3_aa: CASSLIGTSDTQYF

v_call: TRBV20-1
j_call: TRBJ1-5
clone_size: many
d_call: .
cdr3_nt: TGCAGTGCTAGCGTGAGTGGTACTGGGCAGCCCCAGCATTTT
cdr3_aa: CSASVSGTGQPQHF

v_call: TRBV10-3
j_call: TRBJ1-1
clone_size: many
d_call: TRBD1
cdr3_nt: TGTGCCATCGGGGGGACAGGGAACACTGAAGCTTTCTTT
cdr3_aa: CAIGGTGNTEAFF

v_call: TRBV21-1
j_call: TRBJ2-7
clone_size: many
d_call: .
cdr3_nt: TGTGCCAGCAGCAAAGCGGCAGGTCCTAGCTCCTACGAGCAGTACTTC
cdr3_aa: CASSKAAGPSSYEQYF

v_call: TRBV12-3/TRBV12-4
j_call: TRBJ1-4
clone_size: many
d_call: TRBD1
cdr3_nt: TGTGCCAGCAGCTCTAGGGACAGCCCCTTCTTTTTGGGAGAACTGTTTTTT
cdr3_aa: CASSSRDSPFFLGELFF

v_call: TRBV12-3/TRBV12-4
j_call: TRBJ1-2
clone_size: few
d_call: .
cdr3_nt: TGTGCCAGCAGTCGCACAGGATTCTATGGCTACACCTTC
cdr3_aa: CASSRTGFYGYTF

v_call: TRBV2
j_call: TRBJ2-1
clone_size: few
d_call: TRBD2
cdr3_nt: TGTGCCAGCAGTTGGACTAGCGGTGACAATGAGCAGTTCTTC
cdr3_aa: CASSWTSGDNEQFF

v_call: TRBV6-2/TRBV6-3
j_call: TRBJ2-3
clone_size: many
d_call: TRBD2
cdr3_nt: TGTGCCAGCAGAACGGGACTAGCGGGAGCAGATACGCAGTATTTT
cdr3_aa: CASRTGLAGADTQYF

v_call: TRBV4-3
j_call: TRBJ2-3
clone_size: .
d_call: .
cdr3_nt: TGCGCCAGCAGCCAAGATAGGGCAGATACGCGGTATTTT
cdr3_aa: CASSQDRADTRYF

v_call: TRBV5-1
j_call: TRBJ2-5
clone_size: many
d_call: .
cdr3_nt: TGCGCCAGCAGTCCGCAGGGGAGAGAGACCCAGTACTTC
cdr3_aa: CASSPQGRETQYF

v_call: TRBV29-1
j_call: TRBJ2-2
clone_size: many
d_call: .
cdr3_nt: TGCAGCGTTGTGGTCACCGGGGAGCTGTTTTTT
cdr3_aa: CSVVVTGELFF

v_call: TRBV19
j_call: TRBJ1-5
clone_size: .
d_call: TRBD1
cdr3_nt: TGTGCCAGTAGTAGGGACAGGTTCCCGCCCCAGCATTTT
cdr3_aa: CASSRDRFPPQHF

v_call: TRBV7-2
j_call: TRBJ2-2
clone_size: many
d_call: TRBD2
cdr3_nt: TGTGCCAGCAGCCCAACCGGACTAGCGGGGGTATTAAACACCGGGGAGCTGTTTTTT
cdr3_aa: CASSPTGLAGVLNTGELFF

v_call: TRBV12-3/TRBV12-4
j_call: TRBJ2-7
clone_size: .
d_call: TRBD2
cdr3_nt: TGTGCCAGCAGCCCTAGCGGGAGCACAATGAGAACCTACGAGCAGTACTTC
cdr3_aa: CASSPSGSTMRTYEQYF

v_call: TRBV27
j_call: TRBJ2-1
clone_size: .
d_call: TRBD2
cdr3_nt: TGTGCCAGCAGTTTCTGGGGCGGGAGGGCCGATGAGCAGTTCTTC
cdr3_aa: CASSFWGGRADEQFF

v_call: TRBV11-2
j_call: TRBJ2-5
clone_size: many
d_call: TRBD2
cdr3_nt: TGTGCCAGCAGCTCGTCCCGCCTAGCGGGAGAGACCCAGTACTTC
cdr3_aa: CASSSSRLAGETQYF

v_call: TRBV14
j_call: TRBJ1-2
clone_size: many
d_call: .
cdr3_nt: TGTGCCAGCAGCCAAGCGCCGGGCTCCAGTGGCTACACCTTC
cdr3_aa: CASSQAPGSSGYTF

v_call: TRBV5-1
j_call: TRBJ2-7
clone_size: .
d_call: TRBD2
cdr3_nt: TGCGCCAGCAGCTTGCACCTAGCGGGGAGCTACGAGCAGTACTTC
cdr3_aa: CASSLHLAGSYEQYF

v_call: TRBV20-1
j_call: TRBJ2-7
clone_size: .
d_call: .
cdr3_nt: TGCAGTGCTGGTACCGGGGGTGGGACCTACGAGCAGTACTTC
cdr3_aa: CSAGTGGGTYEQYF

v_call: TRBV29-1
j_call: TRBJ2-1
clone_size: .
d_call: .
cdr3_nt: TGCAGCGTTCGCTTCACCTCCTACAATGAGCAGTTCTTC
cdr3_aa: CSVRFTSYNEQFF

v_call: TRBV4-1
j_call: TRBJ2-1
clone_size: many
d_call: .
cdr3_nt: TGCGCCAGCAGCCAAGTCCTGGGGAATGAGCAGTTCTTC
cdr3_aa: CASSQVLGNEQFF

v_call: TRBV7-6
j_call: TRBJ2-5
clone_size: many
d_call: .
cdr3_nt: TGTGCCAGCAGCTCCGGACGGATTACTTACCAAGAGACCCAGTACTTC
cdr3_aa: CASSSGRITYQETQYF

v_call: TRBV25-1
j_call: TRBJ1-1
clone_size: .
d_call: TRBD1
cdr3_nt: TGTGCCAGCAGGAGACAGGGGGCACTGAGTACTGAAGCTTTCTTT
cdr3_aa: CASRRQGALSTEAFF

v_call: TRBV28
j_call: TRBJ2-1
clone_size: .
d_call: TRBD1
cdr3_nt: TGTGCCAGCTCCCGGGACAGGGACATTGCTGAGCAGTTCTTC
cdr3_aa: CASSRDRDIAEQFF

v_call: TRBV5-1
j_call: TRBJ1-1
clone_size: .
d_call: TRBD1
cdr3_nt: TGCGCCAGCAGCCTAGGGACAGACACTGAAGCTTTCTTT
cdr3_aa: CASSLGTDTEAFF

v_call: TRBV19
j_call: TRBJ2-2
clone_size: medium-sized
d_call: TRBD1
cdr3_nt: TGTGCCAGTAGTAAGCAGACAGGGGTCACCGGGGAGCTGTTTTTT
cdr3_aa: CASSKQTGVTGELFF

v_call: TRBV5-1
j_call: TRBJ2-7
clone_size: .
d_call: .
cdr3_nt: TGCGCCAGCAGCTTGTATTCCGGGACACAGGAGCAGTACTTC
cdr3_aa: CASSLYSGTQEQYF

v_call: TRBV29-1
j_call: TRBJ1-1
clone_size: many
d_call: TRBD1
cdr3_nt: TGCAGCGTTGAGGCGCGGGACAGGGGGAGGACTGAAGCTTTCTTT
cdr3_aa: CSVEARDRGRTEAFF

v_call: TRBV7-9
j_call: TRBJ2-7
clone_size: many
d_call: TRBD1
cdr3_nt: TGTGCCAGCAGCCTGGGACAGGGGGTCGAGCAGTACTTC
cdr3_aa: CASSLGQGVEQYF

v_call: TRBV7-2
j_call: TRBJ1-6
clone_size: many
d_call: .
cdr3_nt: TGTGCCAGCAGCTTCTCCAATTCACCCCTCCACTTT
cdr3_aa: CASSFSNSPLHF

v_call: TRBV7-2
j_call: TRBJ2-5
clone_size: many
d_call: TRBD1
cdr3_nt: TGTGCCAGCAGCTTGGTGGGACAGCCCCAAGAGACCCAGTACTTC
cdr3_aa: CASSLVGQPQETQYF

v_call: TRBV25-1
j_call: TRBJ2-5
clone_size: .
d_call: .
cdr3_nt: TGTGCCAGCAGCCACAGGGATAAGACCCAGTACTTC
cdr3_aa: CASSHRDKTQYF

v_call: TRBV5-5
j_call: TRBJ2-5
clone_size: .
d_call: .
cdr3_nt: TGTGCCAGCAGCTTGATGGAGACCCAGTACTTC
cdr3_aa: CASSLMETQYF

v_call: TRBV7-6
j_call: TRBJ2-1
clone_size: many
d_call: TRBD2
cdr3_nt: TGTGCCAGCAGCCCTCGGGCTAGCGGGGCCTACAATGAGCAGTTCTTC
cdr3_aa: CASSPRASGAYNEQFF

v_call: TRBV3-1
j_call: TRBJ2-2
clone_size: many
d_call: TRBD1
cdr3_nt: TGTGCCACCGGGGCGGACAGGGGCCCCGGGGAGCTGTTTTTT
cdr3_aa: CATGADRGPGELFF

v_call: TRBV29-1
j_call: TRBJ2-7
clone_size: .
d_call: .
cdr3_nt: TGCAGCGTTGGAATCAGGGGAGGGAGCTACGAGCAGTACTTC
cdr3_aa: CSVGIRGGSYEQYF

v_call: TRBV7-9
j_call: TRBJ1-5
clone_size: many
d_call: .
cdr3_nt: TGTGCCAGCCCTCGGCCCCAGCATTTT
cdr3_aa: CASPRPQHF

v_call: TRBV7-2
j_call: TRBJ2-2
clone_size: .
d_call: .
cdr3_nt: TGTGCCAGCAGTCTAGAGCTTGGCGGCGAGCTGTTTTTT
cdr3_aa: CASSLELGGELFF

v_call: TRBV20-1
j_call: TRBJ2-7
clone_size: .
d_call: TRBD2
cdr3_nt: TGCAGTGCTATAGCGGGAGGTAGCTACGAGCAGTACTTC
cdr3_aa: CSAIAGGSYEQYF

v_call: TRBV4-3
j_call: TRBJ2-2
clone_size: .
d_call: .
cdr3_nt: TGCGCCAGCAGCCAAGAATGGGGTATGCACGGGGAGCTGTTTTTT
cdr3_aa: CASSQEWGMHGELFF

v_call: TRBV28
j_call: TRBJ2-3
clone_size: .
d_call: .
cdr3_nt: TGTGCCAGCACCCTATCCGTGGGTGGGAGCGGTATAGATACGCAGTATTTT
cdr3_aa: CASTLSVGGSGIDTQYF

v_call: TRBV29-1
j_call: TRBJ2-7
clone_size: many
d_call: .
cdr3_nt: TGCAGCGTTGGTGGGCGGGCCACCTACGAGCAGTACTTC
cdr3_aa: CSVGGRATYEQYF

v_call: TRBV25-1
j_call: TRBJ1-6
clone_size: many
d_call: TRBD1
cdr3_nt: TGTGCCAGCAGGTGGGGACAGTACCGAGGTGGGCCCCTCCACTTT
cdr3_aa: CASRWGQYRGGPLHF

v_call: TRBV6-6
j_call: TRBJ1-1
clone_size: many
d_call: TRBD1
cdr3_nt: TGTGCCAGCAGTTACCCGAGACAGGGGGCGTACAACACTGAAGTTTTCTTT
cdr3_aa: CASSYPRQGAYNTEVFF

v_call: TRBV27
j_call: TRBJ2-5
clone_size: .
d_call: .
cdr3_nt: TGTGCCAGCAGTCCCCGAAACGATCAAGAGACCCAGTACTTC
cdr3_aa: CASSPRNDQETQYF

v_call: TRBV18
j_call: TRBJ1-4
clone_size: .
d_call: .
cdr3_nt: TGTGCCAGCTCACCGGGACGCGGTGAAAAACTGTTTTTT
cdr3_aa: CASSPGRGEKLFF